These T cell receptor beta chains were read from a single sample in a study of blood T cells in healthy people across ages. TCRdb reanalysed the 5' RACE reads using MiXCR and keeps one entry per CDR3 protein. Of 650,000 to 1,000,000 distinct CDR3 sequences in the sample, 46% are singletons; the top ten hold around 18%. The source material was blood. Receptors originate from an elderly man in good health. The CDR3 runs from the conserved cysteine through the conserved F or W. Fields, in order: CDR3 DNA, CDR3 protein, J gene, D gene, V gene, clone size. The D gene is left open where the match is weak. Size values are once, few and many counts, or a class for expanded clones, and some rows have none.

CDR3 DNA: TGTGCCTGGAGACACATAACTAATGAAAAACTGTTTTTT
CDR3 protein: CAWRHITNEKLFF
J gene: TRBJ1-4
D gene: .
V gene: TRBV30
clone size: .

CDR3 DNA: TGCAGCGGGATTCATGACAAACAAGAGACCCAGTACTTC
CDR3 protein: CSGIHDKQETQYF
J gene: TRBJ2-5
D gene: .
V gene: TRBV29-1
clone size: .

CDR3 DNA: TGCAGTGCTAGAGATATACGAGAGACCCAGTACTTC
CDR3 protein: CSARDIRETQYF
J gene: TRBJ2-5
D gene: .
V gene: TRBV20-1
clone size: many

CDR3 DNA: TGCGCCAGCAACCAATCCCTAGCGGGAGGCGGGTCCTACGAGCAGTACTTC
CDR3 protein: CASNQSLAGGGSYEQYF
J gene: TRBJ2-7
D gene: TRBD2
V gene: TRBV4-3
clone size: .

CDR3 DNA: TGTGCCAGCAGCTTACTGGGAATGGGAAATCAGCCCCAGCATTTT
CDR3 protein: CASSLLGMGNQPQHF
J gene: TRBJ1-5
D gene: .
V gene: TRBV7-2
clone size: many

CDR3 DNA: TGTGCCAGCAGACCGACAGCTTGGGCCGCCGGGGAGCTGTTTTTT
CDR3 protein: CASRPTAWAAGELFF
J gene: TRBJ2-2
D gene: .
V gene: TRBV12-3/TRBV12-4
clone size: few

CDR3 DNA: TGCAGTGCTAGGCCACTTCCGGGCTCCTCCCGAATCACCGGGGAGCTGTTTTTT
CDR3 protein: CSARPLPGSSRITGELFF
J gene: TRBJ2-2
D gene: .
V gene: TRBV20-1
clone size: .

CDR3 DNA: TGTGCCAGCAGCTTAGTAACAGGGTCGGAGACCCAGTACTTC
CDR3 protein: CASSLVTGSETQYF
J gene: TRBJ2-5
D gene: .
V gene: TRBV11-2
clone size: .

CDR3 DNA: TGTGCCAGCAGTGATAGAAGGGGAGCAGATAAGCAGTATTTT
CDR3 protein: CASSDRRGADKQYF
J gene: TRBJ2-3
D gene: .
V gene: TRBV6-1
clone size: .

CDR3 DNA: TGCAGTGCGACACCAACACGGCGCGAGCAGTACTTC
CDR3 protein: CSATPTRREQYF
J gene: TRBJ2-7
D gene: .
V gene: TRBV20-1
clone size: many

CDR3 DNA: TGTGCCAGCAGCCAAGTTGGTGTCCAAGAGACCCAGTACTTC
CDR3 protein: CASSQVGVQETQYF
J gene: TRBJ2-5
D gene: .
V gene: TRBV3-1
clone size: .

CDR3 DNA: TGCAGTGCTAGAGATCCATCTGGCAATCAGCCCCAGCATTTT
CDR3 protein: CSARDPSGNQPQHF
J gene: TRBJ1-5
D gene: .
V gene: TRBV20-1
clone size: .

CDR3 DNA: TGTGCCAGCAGCGCCAGTGGTGAGACCCAGTACTTC
CDR3 protein: CASSASGETQYF
J gene: TRBJ2-5
D gene: .
V gene: TRBV7-2
clone size: .

CDR3 DNA: TGTGTCAGCAGTTTATCGACTAGCGGGAGCTCCTACAATGAGCAGTTCTTC
CDR3 protein: CVSSLSTSGSSYNEQFF
J gene: TRBJ2-1
D gene: TRBD2
V gene: TRBV28
clone size: few

CDR3 DNA: TGTGCCAGCATTAGGGACTATGGCTACACCTTC
CDR3 protein: CASIRDYGYTF
J gene: TRBJ1-2
D gene: .
V gene: TRBV2
clone size: many

CDR3 DNA: TGTGCCAGCAGCTTAGGAACACACCAAGAGACCCAGTTCTTC
CDR3 protein: CASSLGTHQETQFF
J gene: TRBJ2-1
D gene: .
V gene: TRBV7-9
clone size: .

CDR3 DNA: TGCGCCAGCAGCTCCGGACTAGCGGGAGCCACAGATACGCAGTATTTT
CDR3 protein: CASSSGLAGATDTQYF
J gene: TRBJ2-3
D gene: TRBD2
V gene: TRBV5-1
clone size: many

CDR3 DNA: TGTGCCAGCAGCCAAAAGGTCACCGGGGAGCTGTTTTTT
CDR3 protein: CASSQKVTGELFF
J gene: TRBJ2-2
D gene: .
V gene: TRBV3-1
clone size: few

CDR3 DNA: TGTGCCAGCAGCCAGGCCATCCGCTCCTATAATCCACCCCTCCACTTT
CDR3 protein: CASSQAIRSYNPPLHF
J gene: TRBJ1-6
D gene: .
V gene: TRBV4-2
clone size: .

CDR3 DNA: TGTGCCAGCAGCCAAGATCACAGGAGGACTAGCGGGAATTTGGATGAGCAGTTCTTC
CDR3 protein: CASSQDHRRTSGNLDEQFF
J gene: TRBJ2-1
D gene: TRBD2
V gene: TRBV4-2
clone size: .

CDR3 DNA: TGTGCCAGCAGCTTCGCGGGAGAGGGGTACGAGCAGTACTTC
CDR3 protein: CASSFAGEGYEQYF
J gene: TRBJ2-7
D gene: TRBD2
V gene: TRBV7-9
clone size: many

CDR3 DNA: TGTGCCAGCTCACCAAGCGGCAGGGAAGGACTCTACGAGCAGTACTTC
CDR3 protein: CASSPSGREGLYEQYF
J gene: TRBJ2-7
D gene: .
V gene: TRBV18
clone size: .

CDR3 DNA: TGCAGTGCTAGAGCAGGGTTGGAGCAGTTCTTC
CDR3 protein: CSARAGLEQFF
J gene: TRBJ2-1
D gene: .
V gene: TRBV20-1
clone size: .

CDR3 DNA: TGTGCCAGCAGCCGTGACAGGGCCGAGCCCCAGCATTTT
CDR3 protein: CASSRDRAEPQHF
J gene: TRBJ1-5
D gene: TRBD1
V gene: TRBV11-1
clone size: .

CDR3 DNA: TGCGCCAGCAGCGGAGGCCCGGGACAGCCCTACGAGCAGTACTTC
CDR3 protein: CASSGGPGQPYEQYF
J gene: TRBJ2-7
D gene: TRBD1
V gene: TRBV4-1
clone size: .

CDR3 DNA: TGTGCCAGCAGAGATGACCCACGATCTAACTATGGCTACACCTTC
CDR3 protein: CASRDDPRSNYGYTF
J gene: TRBJ1-2
D gene: .
V gene: TRBV12-3/TRBV12-4
clone size: many

CDR3 DNA: TGTGCCAGCAGTTTATCCGATCCTAGCACAGATACGCAGTATTTT
CDR3 protein: CASSLSDPSTDTQYF
J gene: TRBJ2-3
D gene: .
V gene: TRBV27
clone size: few

CDR3 DNA: TGTGCCAGCAGCCAAGTCGCCGGTTTGAGTACAGATACGCAGTATTTT
CDR3 protein: CASSQVAGLSTDTQYF
J gene: TRBJ2-3
D gene: .
V gene: TRBV3-1
clone size: .

CDR3 DNA: TGCGTCAGCAGCTCGACAGGGGAGGGCGAGCAGTTCTTC
CDR3 protein: CVSSSTGEGEQFF
J gene: TRBJ2-1
D gene: .
V gene: TRBV5-1
clone size: .

CDR3 DNA: TGTGCCAGCAGCTACACCGGGACAGGGGGCCCCTACAATGAGCAGTTCTTC
CDR3 protein: CASSYTGTGGPYNEQFF
J gene: TRBJ2-1
D gene: TRBD1
V gene: TRBV7-3
clone size: .

CDR3 DNA: TGTGCCACCAGTGAATCGCCAGGGGACCGATGGGCCGGGGAGCTGTTTTTT
CDR3 protein: CATSESPGDRWAGELFF
J gene: TRBJ2-2
D gene: .
V gene: TRBV24-1
clone size: .

CDR3 DNA: TGTGCCAGCAGCCAAGTCGGCGAGGGAGATACGCAGTATTTT
CDR3 protein: CASSQVGEGDTQYF
J gene: TRBJ2-3
D gene: .
V gene: TRBV3-1
clone size: .

CDR3 DNA: TGTGCCAGCAGCGGCGGGGACCGGTACAATGAGCAGTTCTTC
CDR3 protein: CASSGGDRYNEQFF
J gene: TRBJ2-1
D gene: .
V gene: TRBV5-4
clone size: once

CDR3 DNA: TGTGCCAGCAGTTTCGACGGAACCACAGATACGCAGTATTTT
CDR3 protein: CASSFDGTTDTQYF
J gene: TRBJ2-3
D gene: .
V gene: TRBV12-3/TRBV12-4
clone size: .

CDR3 DNA: TGTGCCAGCAGTTCGGGACAGGGTAGCACTGAAGCTTTCTTT
CDR3 protein: CASSSGQGSTEAFF
J gene: TRBJ1-1
D gene: TRBD1
V gene: TRBV7-3
clone size: once

CDR3 DNA: TGTGCCAGCAGCTTAGAAGGCCTAGCGGGGGGCACAGATACGCAGTATTTT
CDR3 protein: CASSLEGLAGGTDTQYF
J gene: TRBJ2-3
D gene: TRBD2
V gene: TRBV7-2
clone size: few

CDR3 DNA: TGTGCCAGCAGCATAGACCTCAATGAGCAGTTCTTC
CDR3 protein: CASSIDLNEQFF
J gene: TRBJ2-1
D gene: .
V gene: TRBV7-2
clone size: .

CDR3 DNA: TGTGCCAGCAGTTTGGTTGGACACGGAAACACCATATATTTT
CDR3 protein: CASSLVGHGNTIYF
J gene: TRBJ1-3
D gene: .
V gene: TRBV12-3/TRBV12-4
clone size: few

CDR3 DNA: TGCGCCAGCAGCCAAGAAAGAATGAATAGGGATACGCAGTATTTT
CDR3 protein: CASSQERMNRDTQYF
J gene: TRBJ2-3
D gene: .
V gene: TRBV4-1
clone size: .

CDR3 DNA: TGTGCCAGCAGCGCTAACCTAGCGGGAGGGTCGGATACGCAGTATTTT
CDR3 protein: CASSANLAGGSDTQYF
J gene: TRBJ2-3
D gene: TRBD2
V gene: TRBV6-5
clone size: .

CDR3 DNA: TGCAGCGTTGACGACAGGGCTGAGACCCAGTACTTC
CDR3 protein: CSVDDRAETQYF
J gene: TRBJ2-5
D gene: TRBD1
V gene: TRBV29-1
clone size: few

CDR3 DNA: TGTGCCAGCAGCTTAGCTAGCGGACTTAGCACAGATGCGCAGTATTTT
CDR3 protein: CASSLASGLSTDAQYF
J gene: TRBJ2-3
D gene: .
V gene: TRBV7-2
clone size: .

CDR3 DNA: TGTGCCAGCAGCGTAGTGGGGGGAAGCAACAATGAGCAGTACTTC
CDR3 protein: CASSVVGGSNNEQYF
J gene: TRBJ2-5
D gene: .
V gene: TRBV7-2
clone size: once

CDR3 DNA: TGTGCCAGCAGCCCAGACAGGGGGCGCTTGAATGAGCAGTACTTC
CDR3 protein: CASSPDRGRLNEQYF
J gene: TRBJ2-5
D gene: TRBD1
V gene: TRBV11-1
clone size: .

CDR3 DNA: TGTGCCAGCAGCCCACCCGGCACAGGGGGATCAGATACGCAGTATTTT
CDR3 protein: CASSPPGTGGSDTQYF
J gene: TRBJ2-3
D gene: TRBD1
V gene: TRBV12-3/TRBV12-4
clone size: .

CDR3 DNA: TGCAGTGCTCGACTTACGGGGACCACCTCCGGCGTCCTGACTTTC
CDR3 protein: CSARLTGTTSGVLTF
J gene: TRBJ2-6
D gene: .
V gene: TRBV20-1
clone size: many

CDR3 DNA: TGTGCCAGTAGCCAAGGACTAGCGGTTACCTACGAGCAGTACTTC
CDR3 protein: CASSQGLAVTYEQYF
J gene: TRBJ2-7
D gene: TRBD2
V gene: TRBV19
clone size: few

CDR3 DNA: TGTGCCAGCAGTCCCTACGAGAAAGCCTACGAGCAGTACTTC
CDR3 protein: CASSPYEKAYEQYF
J gene: TRBJ2-7
D gene: .
V gene: TRBV28
clone size: once

CDR3 DNA: TGCGCCAGCAGCTTGATCCGGGTGGGGAGCCAAGAGACCCAGTACTTC
CDR3 protein: CASSLIRVGSQETQYF
J gene: TRBJ2-5
D gene: .
V gene: TRBV5-1
clone size: few

CDR3 DNA: TGTGCCAGTATGGGACGAAGCACAGATACGCAGTATTTT
CDR3 protein: CASMGRSTDTQYF
J gene: TRBJ2-3
D gene: .
V gene: TRBV19
clone size: .

CDR3 DNA: TGCGCCAGCAGCGCGGGACTAGCGGGAGGAGAGACCCAGTACTTC
CDR3 protein: CASSAGLAGGETQYF
J gene: TRBJ2-5
D gene: TRBD2
V gene: TRBV5-1
clone size: many

CDR3 DNA: TGTGCCAGCAGCTTAGGAGGAAGAGGGGCCGGGGAGACCCAGTACTTC
CDR3 protein: CASSLGGRGAGETQYF
J gene: TRBJ2-5
D gene: .
V gene: TRBV11-3
clone size: few

CDR3 DNA: TGTGCCAGCAGCTTAGCAGGAGGCCAACAATCCGGGACTTTC
CDR3 protein: CASSLAGGQQSGTF
J gene: TRBJ2-6
D gene: .
V gene: TRBV7-9
clone size: .

CDR3 DNA: TGTGCCTGGGACGGGAGTCCCTATGGCTACACCTTC
CDR3 protein: CAWDGSPYGYTF
J gene: TRBJ1-2
D gene: .
V gene: TRBV30
clone size: .

CDR3 DNA: TGTGCCAGCAGCGTCAGACTAGCGGGAGCGAACGGGGAGCTGTTTTTT
CDR3 protein: CASSVRLAGANGELFF
J gene: TRBJ2-2
D gene: TRBD2
V gene: TRBV7-2
clone size: .

CDR3 DNA: TGTGCCAGCAGCTTACCTCCAACTAGGCCCAATGAGCAGTACTTC
CDR3 protein: CASSLPPTRPNEQYF
J gene: TRBJ2-5
D gene: .
V gene: TRBV7-2
clone size: .

CDR3 DNA: TGTGCCAGCATTGGGGGGGCTGGGGAGACCCAGTACTTC
CDR3 protein: CASIGGAGETQYF
J gene: TRBJ2-5
D gene: .
V gene: TRBV2
clone size: .

CDR3 DNA: TGTGCCAGCAGTTTAGTTCTACTCGGGCTTAATGAAAAACTGTTTTTT
CDR3 protein: CASSLVLLGLNEKLFF
J gene: TRBJ1-4
D gene: .
V gene: TRBV28
clone size: .

CDR3 DNA: TGTGCCAGCAACCATAGCGGGGGGGCTTACAACATTCAGTACTTC
CDR3 protein: CASNHSGGAYNIQYF
J gene: TRBJ2-4
D gene: TRBD2
V gene: TRBV7-2
clone size: .

CDR3 DNA: TGTGCCAGCAGTGAAGCCGGGTCTCTCTACAATGAGCAGTTCTTC
CDR3 protein: CASSEAGSLYNEQFF
J gene: TRBJ2-1
D gene: .
V gene: TRBV6-1
clone size: .